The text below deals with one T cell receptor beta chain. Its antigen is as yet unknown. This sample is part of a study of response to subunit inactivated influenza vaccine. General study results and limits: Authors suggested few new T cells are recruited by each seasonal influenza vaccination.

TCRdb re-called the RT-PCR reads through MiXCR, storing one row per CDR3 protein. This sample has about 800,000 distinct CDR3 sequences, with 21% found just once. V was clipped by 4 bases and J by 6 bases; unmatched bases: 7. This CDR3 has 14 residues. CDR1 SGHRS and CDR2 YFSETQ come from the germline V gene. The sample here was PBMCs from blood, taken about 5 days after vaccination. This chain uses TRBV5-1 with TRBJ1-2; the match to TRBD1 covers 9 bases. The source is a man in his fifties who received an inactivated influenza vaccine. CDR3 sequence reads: CASSLRTGADGYTF. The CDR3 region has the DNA TGCGCCAGCAGCCTAAGGACAGGGGCGGATGGCTACACCTTC.